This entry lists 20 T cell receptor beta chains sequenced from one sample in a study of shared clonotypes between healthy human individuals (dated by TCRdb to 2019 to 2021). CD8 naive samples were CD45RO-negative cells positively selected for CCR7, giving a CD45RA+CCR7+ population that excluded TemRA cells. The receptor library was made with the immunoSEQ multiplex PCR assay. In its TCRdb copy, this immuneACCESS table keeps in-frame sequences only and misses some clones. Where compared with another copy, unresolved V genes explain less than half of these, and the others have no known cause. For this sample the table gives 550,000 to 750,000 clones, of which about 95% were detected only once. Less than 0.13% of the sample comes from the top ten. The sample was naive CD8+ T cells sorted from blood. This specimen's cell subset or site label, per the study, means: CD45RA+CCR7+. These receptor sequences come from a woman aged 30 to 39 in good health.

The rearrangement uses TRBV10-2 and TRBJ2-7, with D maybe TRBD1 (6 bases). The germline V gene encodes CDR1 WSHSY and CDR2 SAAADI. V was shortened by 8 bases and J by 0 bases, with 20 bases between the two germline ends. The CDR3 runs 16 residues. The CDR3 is CASAEAGTPTSYEQYF. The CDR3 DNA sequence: TGCGCCAGCGCCGAGGCCGGGACACCGACCTCCTACGAGCAGTACTTC.

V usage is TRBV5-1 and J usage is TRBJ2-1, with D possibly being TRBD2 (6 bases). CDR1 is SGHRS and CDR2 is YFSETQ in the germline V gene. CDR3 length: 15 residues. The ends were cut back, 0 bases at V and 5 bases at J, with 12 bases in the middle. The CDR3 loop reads CASSLVFPGDNEQFF. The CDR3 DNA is TGCGCCAGCAGCTTGGTTTTTCCGGGAGACAATGAGCAGTTCTTC.

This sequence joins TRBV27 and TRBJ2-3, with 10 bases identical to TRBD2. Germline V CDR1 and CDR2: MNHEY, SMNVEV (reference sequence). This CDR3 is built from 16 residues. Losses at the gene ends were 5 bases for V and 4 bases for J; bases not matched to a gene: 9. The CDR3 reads CASSASGLARADTQYF. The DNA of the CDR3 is TGTGCCAGCAGTGCCTCGGGACTAGCGAGGGCAGATACGCAGTATTTT.

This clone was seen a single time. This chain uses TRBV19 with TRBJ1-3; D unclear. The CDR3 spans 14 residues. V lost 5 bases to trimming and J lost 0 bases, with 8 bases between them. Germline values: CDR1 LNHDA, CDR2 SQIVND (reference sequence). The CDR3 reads CASSPFSSGNTIYF. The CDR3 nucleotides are TGTGCCAGTAGTCCTTTTAGCTCTGGAAACACCATATATTTT.

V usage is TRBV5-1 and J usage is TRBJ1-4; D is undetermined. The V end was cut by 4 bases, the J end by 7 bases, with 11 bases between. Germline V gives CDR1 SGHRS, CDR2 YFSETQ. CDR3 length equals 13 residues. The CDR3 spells CASSPLEGEKLFF. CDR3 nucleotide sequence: TGCGCCAGCAGCCCCCTCGAGGGTGAAAAACTGTTTTTT. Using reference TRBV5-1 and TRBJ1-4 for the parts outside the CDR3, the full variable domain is KAGVTQTPRYLIKTRGQQVTLSCSPISGHRSVSWYQQTPGQGLQFLFEYFSETQRNKGNFPGRFSGRQFSNSRSEMNVSTLELGDSALYLCASSPLEGEKLFFGSGTQLSVL.

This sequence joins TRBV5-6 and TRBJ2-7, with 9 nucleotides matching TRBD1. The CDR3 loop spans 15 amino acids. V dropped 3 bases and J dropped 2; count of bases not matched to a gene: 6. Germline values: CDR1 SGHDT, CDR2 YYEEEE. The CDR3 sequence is CASSSLRQGAYEQYF. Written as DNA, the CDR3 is TGTGCCAGCAGCTCTCTTAGACAGGGGGCCTACGAGCAGTACTTC.

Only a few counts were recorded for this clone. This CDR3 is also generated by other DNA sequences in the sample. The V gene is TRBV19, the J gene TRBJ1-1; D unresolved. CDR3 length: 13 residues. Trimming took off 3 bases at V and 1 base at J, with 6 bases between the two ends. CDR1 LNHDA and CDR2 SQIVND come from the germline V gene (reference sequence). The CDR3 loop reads CASSISENTEAFF. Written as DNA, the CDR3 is TGTGCCAGTAGTATTTCAGAGAACACTGAAGCTTTCTTT.

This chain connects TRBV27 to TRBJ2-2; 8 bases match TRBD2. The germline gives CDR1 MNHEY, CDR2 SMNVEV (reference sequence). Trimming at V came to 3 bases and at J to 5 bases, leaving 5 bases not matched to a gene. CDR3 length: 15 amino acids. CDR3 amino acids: CASSFAGGGTGELFF. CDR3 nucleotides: TGTGCCAGCAGTTTTGCGGGAGGAGGGACCGGGGAGCTGTTTTTT.

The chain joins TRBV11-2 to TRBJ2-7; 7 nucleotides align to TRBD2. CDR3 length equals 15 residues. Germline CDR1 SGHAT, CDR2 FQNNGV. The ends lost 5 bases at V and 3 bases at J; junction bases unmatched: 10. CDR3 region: CASSQSGTAGYEQYF. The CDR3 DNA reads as TGTGCCAGCAGCCAAAGCGGGACGGCGGGCTACGAGCAGTACTTC.

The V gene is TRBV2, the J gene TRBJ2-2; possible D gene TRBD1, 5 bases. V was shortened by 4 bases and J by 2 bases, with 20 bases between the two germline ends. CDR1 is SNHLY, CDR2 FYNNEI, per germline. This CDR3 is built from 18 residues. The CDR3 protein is CASSASGLLWENTGELFF. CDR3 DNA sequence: TGTGCCAGCAGTGCGTCAGGGCTTCTCTGGGAAAACACCGGGGAGCTGTTTTTT. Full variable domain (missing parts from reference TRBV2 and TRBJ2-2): EPEVTQTPSHQVTQMGQEVILRCVPISNHLYFYWYRQILGQKVEFLVSFYNNEISEKSEIFDDQFSVERPDGSNFTLKIRSTKLEDSAMYFCASSASGLLWENTGELFFGEGSRLTVL.

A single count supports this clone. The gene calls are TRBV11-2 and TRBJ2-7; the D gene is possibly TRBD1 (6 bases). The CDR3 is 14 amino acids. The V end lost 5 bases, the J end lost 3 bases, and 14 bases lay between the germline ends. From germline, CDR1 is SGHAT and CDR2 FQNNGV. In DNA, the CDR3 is TGTGCCAGCAGCCGCTGGGACACGGACTACGAGCAGTACTTC. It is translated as CASSRWDTDYEQYF.

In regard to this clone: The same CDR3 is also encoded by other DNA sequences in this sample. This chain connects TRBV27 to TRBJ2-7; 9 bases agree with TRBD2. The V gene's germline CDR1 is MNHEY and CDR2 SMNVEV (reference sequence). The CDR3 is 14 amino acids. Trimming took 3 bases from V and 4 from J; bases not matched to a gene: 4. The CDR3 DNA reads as TGTGCCAGCAGTTTTTCTAGCGGGACTTACGAGCAGTACTTC. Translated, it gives CASSFSSGTYEQYF.

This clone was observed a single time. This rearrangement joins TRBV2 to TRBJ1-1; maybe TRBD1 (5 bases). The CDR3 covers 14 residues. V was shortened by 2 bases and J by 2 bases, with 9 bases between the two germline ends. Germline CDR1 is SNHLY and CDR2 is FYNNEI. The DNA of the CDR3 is TGTGCCAGCAGTGAACCCGGGGGAAACACTGAAGCTTTCTTT. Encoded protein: CASSEPGGNTEAFF.

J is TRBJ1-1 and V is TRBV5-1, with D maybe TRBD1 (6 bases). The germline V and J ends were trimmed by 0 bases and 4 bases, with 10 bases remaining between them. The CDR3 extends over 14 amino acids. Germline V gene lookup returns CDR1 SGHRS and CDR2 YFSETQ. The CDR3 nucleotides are TGCGCCAGCAGCTTGGATGGGGGGCGCACTGAAGCTTTCTTT. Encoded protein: CASSLDGGRTEAFF. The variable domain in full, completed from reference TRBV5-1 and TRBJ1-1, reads KAGVTQTPRYLIKTRGQQVTLSCSPISGHRSVSWYQQTPGQGLQFLFEYFSETQRNKGNFPGRFSGRQFSNSRSEMNVSTLELGDSALYLCASSLDGGRTEAFFGQGTRLTVV.

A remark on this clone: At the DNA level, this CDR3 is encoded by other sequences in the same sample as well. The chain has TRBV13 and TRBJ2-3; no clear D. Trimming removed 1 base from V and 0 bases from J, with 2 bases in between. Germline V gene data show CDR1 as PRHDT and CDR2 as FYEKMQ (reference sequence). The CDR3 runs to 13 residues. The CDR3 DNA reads TGTGCCAGCAGCTTAGATAGCACAGATACGCAGTATTTT. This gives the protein CASSLDSTDTQYF.

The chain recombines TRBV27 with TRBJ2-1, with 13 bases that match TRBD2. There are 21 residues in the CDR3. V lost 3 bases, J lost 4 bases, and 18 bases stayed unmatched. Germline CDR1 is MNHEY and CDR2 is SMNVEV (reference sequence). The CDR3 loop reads CASSFPTQGLAGKVEYNEQFF. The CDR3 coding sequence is TGTGCCAGCAGTTTCCCCACCCAGGGACTAGCGGGAAAGGTGGAGTACAATGAGCAGTTCTTC.

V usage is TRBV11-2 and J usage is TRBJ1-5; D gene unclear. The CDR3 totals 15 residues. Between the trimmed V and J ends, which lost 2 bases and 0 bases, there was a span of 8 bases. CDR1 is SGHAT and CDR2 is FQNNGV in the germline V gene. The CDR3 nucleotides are TGTGCCAGCAGCTTATACGGGTATAGCAATCAGCCCCAGCATTTT. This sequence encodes CASSLYGYSNQPQHF.

CDR3 DNA sequence: TGTGCCAGCAGCCCAAAAAGGACACCATACGAGCAGTACTTC. Its protein is CASSPKRTPYEQYF. This chain links TRBV7-9 with TRBJ2-7; a possible D gene is TRBD1 (5 bases). The CDR3 runs 14 residues. The germline V gene has CDR1 SEHNR and CDR2 FQNEAQ (reference sequence). V gave up 5 bases and J gave up 4 bases, with 15 bases separating them.

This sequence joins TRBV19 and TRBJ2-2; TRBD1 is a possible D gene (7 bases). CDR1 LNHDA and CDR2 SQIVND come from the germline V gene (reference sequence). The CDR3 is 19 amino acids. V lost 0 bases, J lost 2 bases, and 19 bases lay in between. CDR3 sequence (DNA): TGTGCCAGTAGTATAGAACCAGGCCTGGAGGGGGCCAACACCGGGGAGCTGTTTTTT. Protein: CASSIEPGLEGANTGELFF.

CDR3 DNA: TGCAGCGTAGAACAGGGGGCGGGAACCGGGGAGCTGTTTTTT. Translating it yields CSVEQGAGTGELFF. The V gene is TRBV29-1, the J gene TRBJ2-2; 9 bases match TRBD1. The CDR3 runs to 14 residues. Looked up from germline, CDR1 is SQVTM and CDR2 is ANQGSEA. V lost 6 bases to trimming and J lost 5 bases; unmatched junction nucleotides: 7.